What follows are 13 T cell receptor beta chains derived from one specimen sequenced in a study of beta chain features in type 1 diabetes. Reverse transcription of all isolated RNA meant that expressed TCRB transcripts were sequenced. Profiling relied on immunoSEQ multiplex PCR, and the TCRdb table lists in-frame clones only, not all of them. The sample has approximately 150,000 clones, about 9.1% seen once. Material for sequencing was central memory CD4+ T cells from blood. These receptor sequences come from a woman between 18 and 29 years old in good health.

The CDR3 here is CASSPSGRSGEQYF. The CDR3, as DNA: TGTGCCAGCAGCCCTAGCGGGAGGTCGGGGGAGCAGTACTTC. J is TRBJ2-7 and V is TRBV7-8; TRBD2 aligns across 11 bases. Germline V gene lookup returns CDR1 SGHVS and CDR2 FQNEAQ. This CDR3 comprises 14 residues. V trimming: 5 bases; J trimming: 7 bases; junction bases outside the gene matches: 7.

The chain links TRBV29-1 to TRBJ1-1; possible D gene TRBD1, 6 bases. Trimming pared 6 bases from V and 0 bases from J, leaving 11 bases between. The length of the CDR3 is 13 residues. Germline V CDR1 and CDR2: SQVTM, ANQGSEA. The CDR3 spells CSVPDSLNTEAFF. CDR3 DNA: TGCAGCGTACCGGACAGTTTGAACACTGAAGCTTTCTTT.

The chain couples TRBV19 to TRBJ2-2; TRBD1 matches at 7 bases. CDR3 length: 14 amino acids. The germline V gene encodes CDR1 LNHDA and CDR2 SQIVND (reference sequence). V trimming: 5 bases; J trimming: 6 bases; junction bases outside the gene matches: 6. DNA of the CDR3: TGTGCCAGTAGTTTACAGGGGATGTCCGGGGAGCTGTTTTTT. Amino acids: CASSLQGMSGELFF.

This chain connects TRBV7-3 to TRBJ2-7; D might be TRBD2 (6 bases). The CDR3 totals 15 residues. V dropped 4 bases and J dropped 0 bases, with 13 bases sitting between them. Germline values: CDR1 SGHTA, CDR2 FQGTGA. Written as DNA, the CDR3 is TGTGCCAGCAGCTCAAGTACCGGGAGCTCCTACGAGCAGTACTTC. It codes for CASSSSTGSSYEQYF.

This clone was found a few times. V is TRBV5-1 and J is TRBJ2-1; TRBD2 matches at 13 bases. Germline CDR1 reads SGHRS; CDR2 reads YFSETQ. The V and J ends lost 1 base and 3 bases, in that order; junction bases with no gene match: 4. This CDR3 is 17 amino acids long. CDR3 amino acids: CASSLLGLAGFYNEQFF. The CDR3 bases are TGCGCCAGCAGCTTGCTGGGACTAGCGGGATTCTACAATGAGCAGTTCTTC.

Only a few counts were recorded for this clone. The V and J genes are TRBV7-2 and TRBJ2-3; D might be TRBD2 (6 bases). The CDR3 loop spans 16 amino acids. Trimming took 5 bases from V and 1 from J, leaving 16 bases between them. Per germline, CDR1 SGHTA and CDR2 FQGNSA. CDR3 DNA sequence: TGTGCCAGCAGCCGCCACGGGGGACTCCGCACAGATACGCAGTATTTT. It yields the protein CASSRHGGLRTDTQYF.

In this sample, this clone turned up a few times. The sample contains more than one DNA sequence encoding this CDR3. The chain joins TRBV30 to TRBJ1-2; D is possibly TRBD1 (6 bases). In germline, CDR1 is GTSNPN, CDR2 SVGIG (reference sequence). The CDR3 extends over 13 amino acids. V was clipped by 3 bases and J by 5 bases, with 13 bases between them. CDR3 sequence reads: CAWSPTGLYGYTF. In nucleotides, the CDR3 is TGTGCCTGGAGCCCGACAGGATTGTATGGCTACACCTTC.

CDR3 sequence: CASSTRGGSNEQYF. CDR3 coding DNA: TGTGCCAGCAGCACAAGAGGGGGAAGCAACGAGCAGTACTTC. The chain recombines TRBV7-6 with TRBJ2-7; possible D gene TRBD1, 6 bases. V was trimmed by 5 bases and J by 5 bases, leaving 16 bases between them. CDR1 and CDR2 (germline): SGHVS, FNYEAQ. The CDR3 spans 14 residues.

The CDR3 nucleotides are TGTGCCAGCAGCCAAGACCTGGACAGCACTAACTATGGCTACACCTTC. Its protein is CASSQDLDSTNYGYTF. This chain connects TRBV4-2 to TRBJ1-2; D is possibly TRBD1 (6 bases). The CDR3 has 16 residues. CDR1 and CDR2 from the germline V gene are LGHNA and YNFKEQ. Trimming removed 0 bases from V and 0 bases from J, with 11 bases in between.

CDR3 residues: CASSWRQGTEAFF. In nucleotides, the CDR3 is TGTGCCAGCAGCTGGAGACAGGGGACTGAAGCTTTCTTT. The V call is TRBV7-2, the J call TRBJ1-1; 8 nucleotides line up with TRBD1. V lost 4 bases and J lost 5; bases outside the gene matches: 3. CDR1 and CDR2 from the germline V gene are SGHTA and FQGNSA. The CDR3 runs 13 residues.

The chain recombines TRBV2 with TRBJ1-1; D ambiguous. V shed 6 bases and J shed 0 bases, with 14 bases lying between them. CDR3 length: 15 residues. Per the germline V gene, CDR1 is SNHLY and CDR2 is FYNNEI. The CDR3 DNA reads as TGTGCCAGCAGGTATGACAATTCCATGAACACTGAAGCTTTCTTT. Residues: CASRYDNSMNTEAFF. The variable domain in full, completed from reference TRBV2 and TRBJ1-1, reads EPEVTQTPSHQVTQMGQEVILRCVPISNHLYFYWYRQILGQKVEFLVSFYNNEISEKSEIFDDQFSVERPDGSNFTLKIRSTKLEDSAMYFCASRYDNSMNTEAFFGQGTRLTVV.

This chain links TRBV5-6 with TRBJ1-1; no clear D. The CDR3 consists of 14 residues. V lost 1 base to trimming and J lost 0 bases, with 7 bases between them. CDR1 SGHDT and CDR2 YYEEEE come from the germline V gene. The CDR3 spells CASSLTVMNTEAFF. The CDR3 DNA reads TGTGCCAGCAGCTTGACAGTAATGAACACTGAAGCTTTCTTT.

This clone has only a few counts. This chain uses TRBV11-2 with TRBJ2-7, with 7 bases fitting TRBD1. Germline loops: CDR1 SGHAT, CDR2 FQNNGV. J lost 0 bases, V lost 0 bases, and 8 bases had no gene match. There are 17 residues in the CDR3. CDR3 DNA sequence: TGTGCCAGCAGCTTAGATCGGGGACAGACCAGCTCCTACGAGCAGTACTTC. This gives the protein CASSLDRGQTSSYEQYF. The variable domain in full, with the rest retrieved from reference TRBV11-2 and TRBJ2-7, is EAGVAQSPRYKIIEKRQSVAFWCNPISGHATLYWYQQILGQGPKLLIQFQNNGVVDDSQLPKDRFSAERLKGVDSTLKIQPAKLEDSAVYLCASSLDRGQTSSYEQYFGPGTRLTVT.